One T cell receptor beta chain is described in this entry. This specimen belongs to a study of resident and recirculating memory T cells in vitiligo. For the study at large: No cells were sorted; samples were homogenized just before genomic DNA extraction.

Profiling relied on immunoSEQ multiplex PCR, and the TCRdb table lists in-frame clones only, not all of them. The sample comprises tens of thousands of clones, around 92% of which are singletons, and 4% to 5.5% rests with the top ten. This receptor was obtained from a male donor with vitiligo. The sequencing sample was made of blood.

CDR3 protein: CASSLGGVRGYTF. CDR3 DNA sequence: TGTGCCAGCAGCCTAGGGGGGGTGAGGGGCTACACCTTC. The chain combines TRBV7-2 with TRBJ1-2; TRBD1 is a possible D gene (6 bases). Germline loops: CDR1 SGHTA, CDR2 FQGNSA. Trimming removed 5 bases at V and 8 bases at J, with 15 bases between. The CDR3 sequence is 13 residues long. The full variable domain, its missing parts supplied by reference TRBV7-2 and TRBJ1-2, is GAGVSQSPSNKVTEKGKDVELRCDPISGHTALYWYRQSLGQGLEFLIYFQGNSAPDKSGLPSDRFSAERTGGSVSTLTIQRTQQEDSAVYLCASSLGGVRGYTFGSGTRLTVV.